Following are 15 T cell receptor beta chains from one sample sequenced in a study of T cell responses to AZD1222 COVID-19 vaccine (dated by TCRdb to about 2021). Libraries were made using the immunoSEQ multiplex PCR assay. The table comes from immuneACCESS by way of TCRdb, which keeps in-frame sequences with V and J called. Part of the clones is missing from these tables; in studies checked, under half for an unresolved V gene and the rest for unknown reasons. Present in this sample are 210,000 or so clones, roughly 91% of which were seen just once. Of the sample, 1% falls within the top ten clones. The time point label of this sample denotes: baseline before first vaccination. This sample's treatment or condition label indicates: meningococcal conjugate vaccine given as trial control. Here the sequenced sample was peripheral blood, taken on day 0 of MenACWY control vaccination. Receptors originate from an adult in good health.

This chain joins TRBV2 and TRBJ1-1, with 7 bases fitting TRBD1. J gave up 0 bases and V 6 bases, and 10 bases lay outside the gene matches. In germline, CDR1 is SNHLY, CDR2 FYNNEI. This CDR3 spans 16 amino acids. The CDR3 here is CASRPKGTAMNTEAFF. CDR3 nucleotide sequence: TGTGCCAGCAGACCTAAGGGGACAGCTATGAACACTGAAGCTTTCTTT. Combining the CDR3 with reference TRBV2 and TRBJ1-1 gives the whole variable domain EPEVTQTPSHQVTQMGQEVILRCVPISNHLYFYWYRQILGQKVEFLVSFYNNEISEKSEIFDDQFSVERPDGSNFTLKIRSTKLEDSAMYFCASRPKGTAMNTEAFFGQGTRLTVV.

The CDR3 here is CASGQSGGALYGYTF. In nucleotides, the CDR3 is TGTGCTAGTGGTCAAAGTGGGGGCGCTTTATACGGCTACACCTTC. V usage is TRBV12-5 and J usage is TRBJ1-2; tentatively, D is TRBD1 (6 bases). Germline V lookup: CDR1 LGHNT, CDR2 FRNRAP. This CDR3 comprises 15 residues. Trimming took 5 bases from V and 8 from J, leaving 21 bases between them.

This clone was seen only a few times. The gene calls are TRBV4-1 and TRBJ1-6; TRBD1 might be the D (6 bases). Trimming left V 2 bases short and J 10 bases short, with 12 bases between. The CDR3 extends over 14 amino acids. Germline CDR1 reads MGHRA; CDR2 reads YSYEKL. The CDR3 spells CASSQPTGFSPLHF. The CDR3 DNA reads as TGCGCCAGCAGCCAACCAACAGGGTTCTCACCCCTCCACTTT.

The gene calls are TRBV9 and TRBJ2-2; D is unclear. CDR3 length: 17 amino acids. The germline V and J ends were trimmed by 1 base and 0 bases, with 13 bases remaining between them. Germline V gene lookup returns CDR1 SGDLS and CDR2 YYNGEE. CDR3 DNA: TGTGCCAGCAGCGTACACGCATGGGCCACGAACACCGGGGAGCTGTTTTTT. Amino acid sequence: CASSVHAWATNTGELFF.

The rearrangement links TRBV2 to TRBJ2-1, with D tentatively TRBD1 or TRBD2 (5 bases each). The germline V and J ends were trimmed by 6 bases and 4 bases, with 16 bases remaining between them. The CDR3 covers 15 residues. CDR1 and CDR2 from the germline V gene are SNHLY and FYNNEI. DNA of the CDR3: TGTGCCAGCAGCGCGGGCCAGGGACCATACAATGAGCAGTTCTTC. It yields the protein CASSAGQGPYNEQFF.

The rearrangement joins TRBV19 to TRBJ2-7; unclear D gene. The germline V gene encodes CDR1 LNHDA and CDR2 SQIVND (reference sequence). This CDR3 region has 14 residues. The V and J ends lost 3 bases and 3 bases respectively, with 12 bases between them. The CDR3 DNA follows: TGTGCCAGTAGTATGGAATGGGGTAGCTACGAGCAGTACTTC. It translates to CASSMEWGSYEQYF.

The CDR3 spells CASSLNRDRNQPQHF. Written as DNA, the CDR3 is TGCGCCAGCAGCCTGAACAGGGATCGCAATCAGCCCCAGCATTTT. V and J are TRBV10-2 and TRBJ1-5; D possibly corresponds to TRBD1 (6 bases). This CDR3 is built from 15 residues. Germline V gene sequence: CDR1 WSHSY, CDR2 SAAADI. Trimming cost V 6 bases and J 2 bases, with 14 bases left between them.

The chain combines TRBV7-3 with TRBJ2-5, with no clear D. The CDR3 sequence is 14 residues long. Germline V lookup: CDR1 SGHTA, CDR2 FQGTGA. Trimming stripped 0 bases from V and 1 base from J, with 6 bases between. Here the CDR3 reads CASSLTGFQETQYF. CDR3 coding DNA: TGTGCCAGCAGCTTAACGGGATTCCAAGAGACCCAGTACTTC.

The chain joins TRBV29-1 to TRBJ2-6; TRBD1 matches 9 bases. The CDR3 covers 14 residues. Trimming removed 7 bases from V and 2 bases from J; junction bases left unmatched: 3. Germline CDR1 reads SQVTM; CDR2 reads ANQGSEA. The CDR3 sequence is CSARTGAGANVLTF. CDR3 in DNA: TGCAGCGCGCGGACAGGGGCTGGGGCCAACGTCCTGACTTTC.

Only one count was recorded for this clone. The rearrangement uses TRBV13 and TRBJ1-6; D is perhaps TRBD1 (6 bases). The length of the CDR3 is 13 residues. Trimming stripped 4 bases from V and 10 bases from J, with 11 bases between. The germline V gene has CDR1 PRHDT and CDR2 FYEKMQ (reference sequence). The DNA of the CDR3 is TGTGCCAGCAGCTACGGGGGGGCCTCACCCCTCCACTTT. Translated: CASSYGGASPLHF.

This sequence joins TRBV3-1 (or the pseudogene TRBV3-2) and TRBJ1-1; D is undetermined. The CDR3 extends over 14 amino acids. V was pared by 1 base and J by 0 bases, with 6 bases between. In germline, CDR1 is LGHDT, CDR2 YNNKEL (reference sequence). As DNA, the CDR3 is TGTGCCAGCAGCCAAGCCGCCGTGAACACTGAAGCTTTCTTT. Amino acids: CASSQAAVNTEAFF.

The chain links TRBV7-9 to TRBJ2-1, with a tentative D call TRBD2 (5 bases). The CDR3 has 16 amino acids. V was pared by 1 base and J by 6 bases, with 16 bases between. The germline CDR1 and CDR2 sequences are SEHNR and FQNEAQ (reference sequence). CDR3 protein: CASSLERTSYGNEQFF. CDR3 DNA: TGTGCCAGCAGCTTAGAGCGGACCTCTTATGGCAATGAGCAGTTCTTC. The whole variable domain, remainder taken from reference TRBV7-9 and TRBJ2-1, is DTGVSQNPRHKITKRGQNVTFRCDPISEHNRLYWYRQTLGQGPEFLTYFQNEAQLEKSRLLSDRFSAERPKGSFSTLEIQRTEQGDSAMYLCASSLERTSYGNEQFFGPGTRLTVL.

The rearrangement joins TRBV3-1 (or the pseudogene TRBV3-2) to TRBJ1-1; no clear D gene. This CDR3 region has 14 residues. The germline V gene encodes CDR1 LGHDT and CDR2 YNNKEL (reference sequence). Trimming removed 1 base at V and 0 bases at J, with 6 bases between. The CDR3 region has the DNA TGTGCCAGCAGCCAAGCCTCAGTGAACACTGAAGCTTTCTTT. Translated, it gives CASSQASVNTEAFF.

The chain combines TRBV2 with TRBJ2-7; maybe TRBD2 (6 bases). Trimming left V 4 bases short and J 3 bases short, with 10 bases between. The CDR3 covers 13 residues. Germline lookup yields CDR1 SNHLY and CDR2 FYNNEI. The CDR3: CASSGLGGYEQYF. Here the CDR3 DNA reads TGTGCCAGCAGTGGCCTGGGGGGCTACGAGCAGTACTTC.

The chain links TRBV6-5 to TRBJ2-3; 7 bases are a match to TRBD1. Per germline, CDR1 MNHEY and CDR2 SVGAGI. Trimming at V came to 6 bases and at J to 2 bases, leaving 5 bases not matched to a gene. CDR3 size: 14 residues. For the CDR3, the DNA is TGTGCCAGCAGGCCGACAGGGACCACAGATACGCAGTATTTT. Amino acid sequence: CASRPTGTTDTQYF.